This TCR beta chain was retrieved from a study of Graves' ophthalmopathy and Graves' hyperthyroidism. TCR beta CDR3 amplification used RNA transcripts. In the first round, RT-PCR was carried out with HTBI primers, and a multiplex PCR formed the second round. A single record per CDR3 protein comes from TCRdb applying MiXCR to the multiplex PCR reads. The sample consists of about 400,000 distinct CDR3 sequences, approximately 16% of them appearing once. Points from the study as a whole: Most expanded clonotypes in thyroid above 0.001 frequency also showed up in blood.

This clonotype has a count of ten or more. Its specificity is not known. Germline V lookup: CDR1 SGHAT, CDR2 FQNNGV. Trimming shortened V by 4 bases and J by 6 bases, and 9 bases separated the two germline ends. The CDR3 has 12 residues. The sequenced sample consisted of peripheral blood. The sequence was collected from a woman between 18 and 29 years old with Graves' ophthalmopathy. This rearrangement joins TRBV11-2 to TRBJ1-1; D is uncertain. In nucleotides, the CDR3 is TGTGCCAGCAGCTCGGATTCCCCTGAAGCTTTCTTT. Amino acid sequence: CASSSDSPEAFF. The complete variable domain, with remaining parts taken from reference TRBV11-2 and TRBJ1-1, reads EAGVAQSPRYKIIEKRQSVAFWCNPISGHATLYWYQQILGQGPKLLIQFQNNGVVDDSQLPKDRFSAERLKGVDSTLKIQPAKLEDSAVYLCASSSDSPEAFFGQGTRLTVV.